The 18 T cell receptor beta chains listed next were all sequenced from one sample in a study of blood T cell repertoires in COVID-19. TCRdb's copy holds only in-frame clones and misses some; the assay was immunoSEQ multiplex PCR. The sample holds under 350,000 clones; 70% to 90% are singletons and the top ten take roughly 4%. Material: PBMCs or T cells enriched from blood (not recorded which). The receptors were gathered from a young man who had recovered from COVID-19.

The chain employs TRBV18 and TRBJ2-6, with no clear D. There are 15 residues in the CDR3. V was cut by 2 bases and J by 2 bases, with 7 bases left in between. CDR1 and CDR2 (germline): KGHSH, LQKENI. The CDR3 DNA reads TGTGCCAGCTCACCAGCGGTCGCTGGGGCCAACGTCCTGACTTTC. Amino acids: CASSPAVAGANVLTF.

The chain couples TRBV19 to TRBJ2-4, with 7 bases identical to TRBD2. V lost 3 bases, J lost 0 bases, and 11 bases stayed unmatched. Germline CDR1 is LNHDA and CDR2 is SQIVND (reference sequence). The CDR3 runs to 18 residues. CDR3 sequence reads: CASSMAPWRELAKNIQYF. DNA of the CDR3: TGTGCCAGTAGTATGGCCCCATGGCGGGAGTTAGCCAAAAACATTCAGTACTTC.

The rearrangement uses TRBV6-5 and TRBJ1-5; D gene ambiguous. V gave up 10 bases and J gave up 4 bases, with 20 bases separating them. This CDR3 is 15 amino acids long. The germline gives CDR1 MNHEY, CDR2 SVGAGI. CDR3 nucleotide sequence: TGTGCCACTCGCGGGTTGGATTCCATTAATCAGCCCCAGCATTTT. It yields the protein CATRGLDSINQPQHF.

V gene TRBV11-3 combines with J gene TRBJ2-7; D is unclear. The V gene lost 6 bases and the J gene lost 2 bases, with 14 bases spanning the gap. The length of the CDR3 is 14 residues. Per germline, CDR1 SGHNT and CDR2 YENEEA. The CDR3 nucleotides read TGTGCCAGCAGGTGGCGCGACACGACCTACGAGCAGTACTTC. Translating it yields CASRWRDTTYEQYF.

The chain uses TRBV28 and TRBJ1-1, with 7 bases aligning to TRBD1. The CDR3 is made up of 13 amino acids. The ends lost 6 bases at V and 5 bases at J; junction bases unmatched: 6. Germline CDR1 MDHEN, CDR2 SYDVKM. The CDR3 coding sequence is TGTGCCAGCAGCGGCGACAGGGTGACTGAAGCTTTCTTT. Translating gives CASSGDRVTEAFF. Full variable domain (missing parts from reference TRBV28 and TRBJ1-1): DVKVTQSSRYLVKRTGEKVFLECVQDMDHENMFWYRQDPGLGLRLIYFSYDVKMKEKGDIPEGYSVSREKKERFSLILESASTNQTSMYLCASSGDRVTEAFFGQGTRLTVV.

This clone has only one observation. The rearrangement uses TRBV12-3 or TRBV12-4 and TRBJ1-4, with 7 bases lining up with TRBD1. This CDR3 has 13 residues. V gave up 2 bases and J gave up 14 bases; unmatched junction bases: 8. The CDR3: CASSLRSEGALFF. In nucleotides, the CDR3 is TGTGCCAGCAGTTTAAGGTCGGAGGGGGCCCTGTTTTTT.

This clone was detected once. The V gene is TRBV7-8, the J gene TRBJ2-7; 8 nucleotides agree with TRBD1. The germline gives CDR1 SGHVS, CDR2 FQNEAQ. V lost 3 bases, J lost 6 bases, and 4 bases stayed unmatched. This CDR3 is 13 amino acids long. In nucleotides, the CDR3 is TGTGCCAGCAGCTTGACAGGGGTCGGCGAGCAGTACTTC. Amino acid sequence: CASSLTGVGEQYF. The complete variable domain, with remaining parts taken from reference TRBV7-8 and TRBJ2-7, reads GAGVSQSPRYKVAKRGQDVALRCDPISGHVSLFWYQQALGQGPEFLTYFQNEAQLDKSGLPSDRFFAERPEGSVSTLKIQRTQQEDSAVYLCASSLTGVGEQYFGPGTRLTVT.

This chain uses TRBV19 with TRBJ1-4; 7 bases fit TRBD1. V lost 5 bases to trimming and J lost 8 bases; unmatched junction nucleotides: 11. CDR1 LNHDA and CDR2 SQIVND come from the germline V gene (reference sequence). The CDR3 spans 15 residues. CDR3 protein: CASSRIQGSGEKLFF. The CDR3, as DNA: TGTGCCAGTAGTCGAATACAGGGGTCAGGGGAAAAACTGTTTTTT. Filled out from reference TRBV19 and TRBJ1-4, the complete variable domain reads DGGITQSPKYLFRKEGQNVTLSCEQNLNHDAMYWYRQDPGQGLRLIYYSQIVNDFQKGDIAEGYSVSREKKESFPLTVTSAQKNPTAFYLCASSRIQGSGEKLFFGSGTQLSVL.

V and J are TRBV3-1 (or the pseudogene TRBV3-2) and TRBJ2-2; D uncertain. This CDR3 is built from 12 residues. Germline V gives CDR1 LGHDT, CDR2 YNNKEL (reference sequence). The V gene lost 3 bases and the J gene lost 5 bases, with 4 bases spanning the gap. The CDR3 reads CASSQATGELFF. In DNA, the CDR3 is TGTGCCAGCAGCCAGGCTACCGGGGAGCTGTTTTTT.

The chain couples TRBV27 to TRBJ1-1, with 7 bases matching TRBD1. Trimming took 8 bases from V and 0 from J; bases not matched to a gene: 9. This CDR3 is built from 15 residues. The germline gives CDR1 MNHEY, CDR2 SMNVEV (reference sequence). CDR3 loop: CASLRDRSMNTEAFF. DNA of the CDR3: TGTGCCAGCCTGCGGGACAGAAGCATGAACACTGAAGCTTTCTTT.

V and J are TRBV5-6 and TRBJ1-5, with 9 bases aligning to TRBD1. Germline CDR1 SGHDT, CDR2 YYEEEE. The CDR3 totals 14 residues. After removal of 4 bases from V and 3 bases from J, the junction contained 2 bases not matched to a gene. CDR3 in amino acids: CASSRTGDNQPQHF. The CDR3 nucleotides read TGTGCCAGCAGCCGGACAGGGGACAATCAGCCCCAGCATTTT.

The V gene is TRBV5-4, the J gene TRBJ2-5; TRBD1 agrees at 7 bases. The germline V gene has CDR1 SGHNT and CDR2 YYREEE (reference sequence). The V segment lost 2 bases and the J segment 7 bases; nucleotides outside the gene matches: 17. This CDR3 contains 17 residues. The CDR3 DNA is TGTGCCAGCAGCTTCCCATCGAGGACAGGCGATCATGGGACCCAGTACTTC. It is translated as CASSFPSRTGDHGTQYF. The entire variable domain, with the rest obtained from reference TRBV5-4 and TRBJ2-5, is as follows: ETGVTQSPTHLIKTRGQQVTLRCSSQSGHNTVSWYQQALGQGPQFIFQYYREEENGRGNFPPRFSGLQFPNYSSELNVNALELDDSALYLCASSFPSRTGDHGTQYFGPGTRLLVL.

The chain is built from TRBV5-1 and TRBJ2-1; 9 positions match TRBD2. The V gene end was trimmed by 0 bases and the J gene end by 15 bases; junction bases not matched to a gene: 10. The CDR3 runs 14 residues. Germline assignment: CDR1 SGHRS and CDR2 YFSETQ. This CDR3 reads CASSLGASGDYRFF. The CDR3 DNA is TGCGCCAGCAGCTTGGGGGCTAGCGGGGATTATCGGTTCTTC.

The chain couples TRBV29-1 to TRBJ1-5; D is possibly TRBD1 (5 bases). V shed 5 bases and J shed 0 bases, with 14 bases lying between them. CDR1 and CDR2 (germline): SQVTM, ANQGSEA. The CDR3 covers 15 residues. CDR3 region: CSVLLDSYSNQPQHF. The CDR3 DNA is TGCAGCGTTCTATTAGACAGTTATAGCAATCAGCCCCAGCATTTT.

V is TRBV7-9 and J is TRBJ1-1, with 9 bases identical to TRBD1. The junction had 3 bases not matched to a gene; V was cut back by 3 bases and J by 1 base. The CDR3 has 15 amino acids. Germline-derived CDR1 and CDR2 are SEHNR and FQNEAQ (reference sequence). The CDR3 DNA reads TGTGCCAGCAGCTTCGAACAGGGGGCGAACACTGAAGCTTTCTTT. Translation: CASSFEQGANTEAFF. The whole variable domain, remainder taken from reference TRBV7-9 and TRBJ1-1, is DTGVSQNPRHKITKRGQNVTFRCDPISEHNRLYWYRQTLGQGPEFLTYFQNEAQLEKSRLLSDRFSAERPKGSFSTLEIQRTEQGDSAMYLCASSFEQGANTEAFFGQGTRLTVV.

The sample holds one count of this clone. The V gene is TRBV6-4, the J gene TRBJ2-2, with 9 bases lining up with TRBD2. This CDR3 has 15 amino acids. CDR1 is MRHNA, CDR2 SNTAGT, per germline. The V and J ends lost 0 bases and 6 bases, in that order; junction bases with no gene match: 2. The CDR3 DNA follows: TGTGCCAGCAGTGACTCGGGACTAGCAGCCGGGGAGCTGTTTTTT. It translates to CASSDSGLAAGELFF.

This rearrangement joins TRBV7-8 to TRBJ2-7; perhaps TRBD2 as D (5 bases). The CDR3 covers 11 residues. CDR1 and CDR2 from the germline V gene are SGHVS and FQNEAQ. V lost 8 bases and J 3 bases, leaving 8 bases between the germline ends. The CDR3 sequence is CASRGNYEQYF. CDR3 DNA: TGTGCCAGCCGGGGTAACTACGAGCAGTACTTC.

The V call is TRBV27, the J call TRBJ2-5, with 9 bases lining up with TRBD2. The V gene's germline CDR1 is MNHEY and CDR2 SMNVEV (reference sequence). V lost 1 base to trimming and J lost 5 bases; unmatched junction nucleotides: 5. This CDR3 spans 15 amino acids. The CDR3 sequence: CASSLYSGRYETQYF. Written as DNA, the CDR3 is TGTGCCAGCAGTTTATATAGCGGGAGATATGAGACCCAGTACTTC.